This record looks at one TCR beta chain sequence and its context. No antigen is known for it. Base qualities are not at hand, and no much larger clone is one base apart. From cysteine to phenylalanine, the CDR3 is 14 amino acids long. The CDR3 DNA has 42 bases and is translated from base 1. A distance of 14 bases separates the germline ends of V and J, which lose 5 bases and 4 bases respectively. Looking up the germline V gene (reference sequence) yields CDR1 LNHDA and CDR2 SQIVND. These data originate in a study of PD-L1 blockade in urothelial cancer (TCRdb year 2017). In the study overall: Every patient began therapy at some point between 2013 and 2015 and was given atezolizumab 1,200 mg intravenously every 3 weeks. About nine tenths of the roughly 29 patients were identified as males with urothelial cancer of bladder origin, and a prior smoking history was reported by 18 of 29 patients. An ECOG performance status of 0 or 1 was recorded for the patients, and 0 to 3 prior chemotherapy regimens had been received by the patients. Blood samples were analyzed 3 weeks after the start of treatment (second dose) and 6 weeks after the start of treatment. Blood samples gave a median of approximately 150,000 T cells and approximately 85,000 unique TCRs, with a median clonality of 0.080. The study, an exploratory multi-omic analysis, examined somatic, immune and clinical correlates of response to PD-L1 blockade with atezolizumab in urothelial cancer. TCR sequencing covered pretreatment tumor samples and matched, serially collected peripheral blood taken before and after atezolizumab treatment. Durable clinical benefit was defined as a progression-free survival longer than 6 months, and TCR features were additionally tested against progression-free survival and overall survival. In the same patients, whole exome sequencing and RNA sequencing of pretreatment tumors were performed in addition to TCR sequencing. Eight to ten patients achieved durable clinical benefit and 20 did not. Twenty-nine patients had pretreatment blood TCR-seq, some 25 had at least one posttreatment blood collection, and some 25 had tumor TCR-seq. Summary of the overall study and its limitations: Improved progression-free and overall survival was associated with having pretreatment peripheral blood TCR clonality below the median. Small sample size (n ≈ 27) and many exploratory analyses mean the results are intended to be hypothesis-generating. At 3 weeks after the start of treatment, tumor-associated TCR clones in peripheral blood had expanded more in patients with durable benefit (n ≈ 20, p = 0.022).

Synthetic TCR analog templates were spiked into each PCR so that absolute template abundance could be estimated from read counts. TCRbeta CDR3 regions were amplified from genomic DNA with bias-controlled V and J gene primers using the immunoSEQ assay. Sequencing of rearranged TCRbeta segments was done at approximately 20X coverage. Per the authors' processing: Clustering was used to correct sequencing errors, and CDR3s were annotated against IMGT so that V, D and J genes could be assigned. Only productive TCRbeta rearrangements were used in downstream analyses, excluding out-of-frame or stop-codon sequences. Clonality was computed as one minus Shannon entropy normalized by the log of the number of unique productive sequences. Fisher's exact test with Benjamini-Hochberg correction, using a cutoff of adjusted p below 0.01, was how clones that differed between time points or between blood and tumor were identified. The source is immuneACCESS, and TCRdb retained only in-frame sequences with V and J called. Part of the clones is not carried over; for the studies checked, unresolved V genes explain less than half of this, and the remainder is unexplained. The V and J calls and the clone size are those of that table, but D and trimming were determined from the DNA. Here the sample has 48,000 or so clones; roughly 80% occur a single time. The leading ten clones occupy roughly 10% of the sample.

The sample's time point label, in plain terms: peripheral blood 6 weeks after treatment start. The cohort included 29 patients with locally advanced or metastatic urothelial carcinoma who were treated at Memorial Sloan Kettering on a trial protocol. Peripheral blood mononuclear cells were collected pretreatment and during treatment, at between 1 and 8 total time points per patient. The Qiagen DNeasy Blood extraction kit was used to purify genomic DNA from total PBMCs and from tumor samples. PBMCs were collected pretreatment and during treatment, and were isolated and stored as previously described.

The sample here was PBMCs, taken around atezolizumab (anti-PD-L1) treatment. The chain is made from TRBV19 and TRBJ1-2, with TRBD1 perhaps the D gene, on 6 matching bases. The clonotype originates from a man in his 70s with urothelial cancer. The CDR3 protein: CASSPPQGIYGYTF. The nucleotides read TGTGCCAGTAGTCCACCCCAGGGGATCTATGGCTACACCTTC.